This T cell receptor beta chain was found in a study of blood T cell repertoires in COVID-19. Study background: The United States, Italy and Spain were the sources of the acute and convalescent COVID-19 samples.

CDR1 is SGHNT, CDR2 YYREEE, per germline (reference sequence). Trimming cost V 6 bases and J 3 bases, with 14 bases left between them. The CDR3 is made up of 14 amino acids. Data came from immunoSEQ multiplex PCR; TCRdb stores just in-frame clones and leaves some out. The repertoire has about 400,000 clones, around 90% of them found once; the top ten carry around 1.9%. All enrollees were roughly 18 to 90 years old and from some 24 US areas. Categorization into cohorts depended on clinical history that participants reported. This TCR derives from a woman aged 40 to 50 with acute COVID-19. The chain couples TRBV5-4 to TRBJ2-3; possible D gene TRBD1, 5 bases. Sequencing was performed on PBMCs or T cells enriched from blood (not recorded which). The CDR3: CASNDGAATDTQYF. CDR3 nucleotides: TGTGCCAGCAATGATGGGGCAGCTACAGATACGCAGTATTTT. Complete variable domain (other parts from reference TRBV5-4 and TRBJ2-3): ETGVTQSPTHLIKTRGQQVTLRCSSQSGHNTVSWYQQALGQGPQFIFQYYREEENGRGNFPPRFSGLQFPNYSSELNVNALELDDSALYLCASNDGAATDTQYFGPGTRLTVL.